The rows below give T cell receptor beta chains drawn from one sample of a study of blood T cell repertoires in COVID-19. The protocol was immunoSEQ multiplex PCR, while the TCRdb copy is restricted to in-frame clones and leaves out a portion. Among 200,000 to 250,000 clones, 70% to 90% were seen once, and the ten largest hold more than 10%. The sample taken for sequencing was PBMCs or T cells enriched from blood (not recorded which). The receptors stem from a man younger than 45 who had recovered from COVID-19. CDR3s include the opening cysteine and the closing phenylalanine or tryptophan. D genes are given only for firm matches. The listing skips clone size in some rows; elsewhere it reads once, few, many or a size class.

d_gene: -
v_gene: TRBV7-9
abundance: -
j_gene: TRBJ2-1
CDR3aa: CASIRDSGLYNEQFF
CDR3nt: TGTGCCAGCATCCGTGACAGCGGACTATACAATGAGCAGTTCTTC

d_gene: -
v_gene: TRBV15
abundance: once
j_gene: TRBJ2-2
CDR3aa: CATSRDFPPTGELFF
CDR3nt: TGTGCCACCAGCAGAGATTTTCCTCCCACCGGGGAGCTGTTTTTT

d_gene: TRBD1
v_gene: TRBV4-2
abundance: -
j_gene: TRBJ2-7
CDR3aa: CASSRNGGQGGFFEQYF
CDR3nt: TGTGCCAGCAGCCGGAATGGGGGACAGGGGGGATTCTTTGAGCAGTACTTC

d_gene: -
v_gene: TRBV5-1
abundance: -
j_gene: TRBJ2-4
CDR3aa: CASSLLSGDRENIQYF
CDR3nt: TGCGCCAGCAGCTTGCTCTCAGGGGATCGGGAAAACATTCAGTACTTC

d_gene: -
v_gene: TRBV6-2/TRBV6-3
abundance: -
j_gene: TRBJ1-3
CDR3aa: CASSPPRVPGNTIYF
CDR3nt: TGTGCCAGCAGTCCGCCCAGGGTCCCTGGAAACACCATATATTTT

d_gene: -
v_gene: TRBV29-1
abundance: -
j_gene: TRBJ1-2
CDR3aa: CSVATRKGHTDGYTF
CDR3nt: TGCAGCGTTGCTACTAGGAAGGGACATACCGATGGCTACACCTTC

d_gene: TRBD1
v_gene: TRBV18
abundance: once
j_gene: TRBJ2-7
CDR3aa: CASSLGQGVSYEQYF
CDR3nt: TGTGCCAGCTCACTTGGACAGGGAGTATCCTACGAGCAGTACTTC

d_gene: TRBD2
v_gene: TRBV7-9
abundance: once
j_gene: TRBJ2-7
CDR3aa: CASSLPGSGTSGGLYEQYF
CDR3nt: TGTGCCAGCAGCTTGCCCGGTTCCGGGACTAGCGGGGGACTCTACGAGCAGTACTTC

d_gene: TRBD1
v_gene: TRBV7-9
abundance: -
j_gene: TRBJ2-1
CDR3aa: CASSFSVRDRTNNEQFF
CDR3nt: TGTGCCAGCAGCTTCAGCGTCCGGGACAGGACGAACAATGAGCAGTTCTTC

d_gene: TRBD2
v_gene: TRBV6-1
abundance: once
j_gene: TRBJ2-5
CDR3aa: CASSEPLAGEETQYF
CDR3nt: TGTGCCAGCAGTGAACCTCTAGCGGGAGAAGAGACCCAGTACTTC

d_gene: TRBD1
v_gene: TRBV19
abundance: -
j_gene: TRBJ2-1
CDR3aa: CASSIDQGAYNEQFF
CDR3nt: TGTGCCAGTAGTATAGATCAGGGGGCCTACAATGAGCAGTTCTTC

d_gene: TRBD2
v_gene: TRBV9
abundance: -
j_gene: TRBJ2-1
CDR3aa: CASSVGTSGYNEQFF
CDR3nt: TGTGCCAGCAGCGTAGGGACTAGCGGTTACAATGAGCAGTTCTTC

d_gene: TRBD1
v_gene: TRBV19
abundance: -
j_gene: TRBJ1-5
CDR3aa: CASSLIQGATSNQPQHF
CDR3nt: TGTGCCAGTAGCCTTATACAGGGGGCGACGAGCAATCAGCCCCAGCATTTT

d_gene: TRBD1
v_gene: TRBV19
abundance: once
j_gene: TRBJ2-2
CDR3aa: CASRTGVGPGELFF
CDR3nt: TGTGCCAGTAGGACAGGGGTTGGTCCCGGGGAGCTGTTTTTT

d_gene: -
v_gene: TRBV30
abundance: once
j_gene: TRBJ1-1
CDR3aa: CAWSPKSGRPNTEAFF
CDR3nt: TGTGCCTGGAGCCCTAAGTCAGGCAGGCCGAACACTGAAGCTTTCTTT

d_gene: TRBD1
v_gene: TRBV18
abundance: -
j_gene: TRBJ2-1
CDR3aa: CASSPPGVQGEFF
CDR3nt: TGTGCCAGCTCACCCCCCGGAGTTCAGGGGGAGTTCTTC

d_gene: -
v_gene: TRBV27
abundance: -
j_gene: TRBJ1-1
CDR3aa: CASSTQGNWNTEAFF
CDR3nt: TGTGCCAGCAGTACGCAGGGGAATTGGAACACTGAAGCTTTCTTT

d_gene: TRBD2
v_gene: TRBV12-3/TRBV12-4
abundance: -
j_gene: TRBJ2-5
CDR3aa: CASSWRGGETQYF
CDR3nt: TGTGCCAGCAGTTGGCGGGGGGGGGAGACCCAGTACTTC

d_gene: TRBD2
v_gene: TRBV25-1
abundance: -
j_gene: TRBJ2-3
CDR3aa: CASSVRLASDTQYF
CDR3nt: TGTGCCAGCAGTGTCCGACTAGCTTCAGATACGCAGTATTTT

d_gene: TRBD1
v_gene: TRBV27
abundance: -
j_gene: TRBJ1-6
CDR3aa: CASSRQGDQENSPLHF
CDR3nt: TGTGCCAGCAGCAGACAGGGAGATCAGGAAAATTCACCCCTCCACTTT

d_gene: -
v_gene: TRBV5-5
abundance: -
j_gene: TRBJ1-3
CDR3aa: CASSLAGFTGNTIYF
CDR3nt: TGTGCCAGCAGCTTGGCGGGATTCACTGGAAACACCATATATTTT

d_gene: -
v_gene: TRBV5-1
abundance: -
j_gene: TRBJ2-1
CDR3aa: CASSLRGYNEQFF
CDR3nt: TGCGCCAGCAGCTTGAGGGGTTACAATGAGCAGTTCTTC

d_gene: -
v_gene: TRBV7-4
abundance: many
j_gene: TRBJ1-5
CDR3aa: CASRDGYGGGSNQPQHF
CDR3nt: TGCGCCAGCCGCGACGGATACGGGGGGGGGAGCAATCAGCCCCAGCATTTT

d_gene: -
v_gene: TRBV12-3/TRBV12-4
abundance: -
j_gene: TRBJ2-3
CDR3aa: CASRGREKDTQYF
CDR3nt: TGTGCCAGCAGGGGCAGGGAAAAAGATACGCAGTATTTT

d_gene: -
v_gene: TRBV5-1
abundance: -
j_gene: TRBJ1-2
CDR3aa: CASSLSADRNYGYTF
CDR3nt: TGCGCCAGCAGCTTGTCAGCGGACCGGAACTATGGCTACACCTTC

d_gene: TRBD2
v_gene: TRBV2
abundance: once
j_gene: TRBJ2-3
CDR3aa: CASTPLASGGAGTQYF
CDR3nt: TGTGCCAGCACCCCCTTGGCTAGCGGGGGGGCCGGTACGCAGTATTTT

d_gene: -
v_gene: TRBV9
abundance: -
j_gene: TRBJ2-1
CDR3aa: CASSVLSKGESYNEQFF
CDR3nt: TGTGCCAGCAGCGTACTCTCCAAGGGGGAGTCCTACAATGAGCAGTTCTTC

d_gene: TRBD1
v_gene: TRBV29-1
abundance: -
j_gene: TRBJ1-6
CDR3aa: CSARVQGDRSPLHF
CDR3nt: TGCAGCGCCCGAGTACAGGGGGATAGATCACCCCTCCACTTT

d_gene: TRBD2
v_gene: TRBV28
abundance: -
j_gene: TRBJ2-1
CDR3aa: CASSFGTSGMGEQFF
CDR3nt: TGTGCCAGCAGTTTCGGGACTAGCGGGATGGGTGAGCAGTTCTTC

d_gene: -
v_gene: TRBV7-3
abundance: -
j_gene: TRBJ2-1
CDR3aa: CASSLMGARNEQFF
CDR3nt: TGTGCCAGCAGCCTAATGGGGGCCCGCAATGAGCAGTTCTTC

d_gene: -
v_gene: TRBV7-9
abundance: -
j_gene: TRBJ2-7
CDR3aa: CASSPTGLSSYEQYF
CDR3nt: TGTGCCAGCAGCCCCACAGGGTTAAGCTCCTACGAGCAGTACTTC

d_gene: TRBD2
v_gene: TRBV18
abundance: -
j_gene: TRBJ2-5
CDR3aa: CASSPWGLAGSETQYF
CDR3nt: TGTGCCAGCTCACCATGGGGACTAGCGGGGTCAGAGACCCAGTACTTC

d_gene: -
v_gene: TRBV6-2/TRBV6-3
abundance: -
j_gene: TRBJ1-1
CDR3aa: CASSSNRPGQSGTEAFF
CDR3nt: TGTGCCAGCAGTTCTAATCGGCCAGGCCAAAGCGGGACTGAAGCTTTCTTT

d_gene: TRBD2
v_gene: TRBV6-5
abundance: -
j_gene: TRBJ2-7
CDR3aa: CASSPTSGRTYEQYF
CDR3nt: TGTGCCAGCAGCCCGACTAGCGGGAGGACGTACGAGCAGTACTTC

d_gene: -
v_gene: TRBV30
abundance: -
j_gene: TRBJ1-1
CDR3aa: CAWSVSRDTEAFF
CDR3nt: TGTGCCTGGAGTGTAAGCAGGGACACTGAAGCTTTCTTT

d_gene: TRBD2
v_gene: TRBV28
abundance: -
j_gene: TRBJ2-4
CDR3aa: CASSYLESGGLAGLAKNIQYF
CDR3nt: TGTGCCAGCAGTTACCTTGAGTCGGGCGGACTAGCGGGTCTAGCCAAAAACATTCAGTACTTC

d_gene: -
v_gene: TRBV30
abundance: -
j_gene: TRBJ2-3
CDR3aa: CAWSVRFPDTQYF
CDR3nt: TGTGCCTGGAGTGTCCGTTTCCCAGATACGCAGTATTTT

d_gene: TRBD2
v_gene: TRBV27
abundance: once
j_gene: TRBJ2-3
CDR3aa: CASSFLRTSGGTDTQYF
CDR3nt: TGTGCCAGCAGTTTCCTTAGGACTAGCGGGGGCACAGATACGCAGTATTTT

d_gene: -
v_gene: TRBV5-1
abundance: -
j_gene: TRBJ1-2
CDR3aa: CASSPPVSYGYTF
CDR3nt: TGCGCCAGCAGCCCCCCGGTGTCCTATGGCTACACCTTC

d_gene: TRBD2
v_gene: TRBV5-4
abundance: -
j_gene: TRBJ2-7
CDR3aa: CASRQGLAGVYEQYF
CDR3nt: TGTGCCAGCAGGCAGGGACTAGCGGGGGTATACGAGCAGTACTTC

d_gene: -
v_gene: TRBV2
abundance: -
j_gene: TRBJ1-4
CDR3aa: CASSKRTVATNEKLFF
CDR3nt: TGTGCCAGCAGTAAACGGACAGTTGCAACTAATGAAAAACTGTTTTTT

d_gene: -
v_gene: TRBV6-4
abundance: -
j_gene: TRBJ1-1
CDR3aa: CASRRTENTEAFF
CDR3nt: TGTGCCAGCAGAAGAACAGAGAACACTGAAGCTTTCTTT

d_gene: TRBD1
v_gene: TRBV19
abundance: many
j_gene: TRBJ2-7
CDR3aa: CASSIGAGGEQYF
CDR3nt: TGTGCCAGTAGTATCGGTGCAGGGGGCGAGCAGTACTTC

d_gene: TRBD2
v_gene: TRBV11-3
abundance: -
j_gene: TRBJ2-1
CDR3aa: CASSFSGGGSYEQFF
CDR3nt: TGTGCCAGCAGCTTTAGCGGGGGGGGTTCATATGAGCAGTTCTTC

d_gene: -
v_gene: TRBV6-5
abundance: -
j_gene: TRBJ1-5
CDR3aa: CASAQRVGGNQPQHF
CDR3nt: TGTGCCAGCGCTCAGAGAGTGGGGGGGAATCAGCCCCAGCATTTT

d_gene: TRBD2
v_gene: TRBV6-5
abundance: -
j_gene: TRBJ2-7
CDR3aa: CASTPGGSYEQYF
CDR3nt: TGTGCCAGCACCCCGGGAGGATCCTACGAGCAGTACTTC

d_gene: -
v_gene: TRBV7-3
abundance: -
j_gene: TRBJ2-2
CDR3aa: CASSLTFGLSGELFF
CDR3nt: TGTGCCAGCAGCTTAACGTTCGGGTTGTCCGGGGAGCTGTTTTTT

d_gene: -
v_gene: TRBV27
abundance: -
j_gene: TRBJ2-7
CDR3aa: CASSLSIGSSYEQYF
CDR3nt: TGTGCCAGCAGTTTATCGATCGGGAGCTCCTACGAGCAGTACTTC

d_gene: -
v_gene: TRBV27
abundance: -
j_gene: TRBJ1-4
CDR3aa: CASSKRPGNEKLFF
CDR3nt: TGTGCCAGCAGCAAAAGGCCAGGGAATGAAAAACTGTTTTTT

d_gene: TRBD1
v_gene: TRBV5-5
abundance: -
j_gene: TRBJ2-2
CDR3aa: CASSPDRETGELFF
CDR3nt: TGTGCCAGCAGCCCCGACAGGGAGACCGGGGAGCTGTTTTTT

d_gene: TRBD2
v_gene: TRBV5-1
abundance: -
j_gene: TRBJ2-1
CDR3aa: CASSLMGTGGISNEQFF
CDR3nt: TGCGCCAGCAGCTTGATGGGAACGGGGGGAATATCCAATGAGCAGTTCTTC

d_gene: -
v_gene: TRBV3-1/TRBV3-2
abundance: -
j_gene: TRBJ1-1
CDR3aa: CASRRENTEAFF
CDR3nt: TGTGCCAGCAGACGGGAGAACACTGAAGCTTTCTTT

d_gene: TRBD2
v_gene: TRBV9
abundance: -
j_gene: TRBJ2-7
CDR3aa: CASSVGRGAYEQYF
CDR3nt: TGTGCCAGCAGCGTAGGGCGGGGGGCGTACGAGCAGTACTTC